Listed below are T cell receptor beta chains from one sample, sequenced in a study of CD8 T cells in ankylosing spondylitis. MiXCR, applied by TCRdb to the 5' RACE reads, yields one record per CDR3 protein. The data contain about 840,000 distinct CDR3 sequences, 10% to 15% of them seen just once; the ten biggest clones take up 0.51%. Sequencing was done on a sample of blood, either unsorted or a sorted T cell fraction (not recorded which). The receptors stem from a male donor with ankylosing spondylitis. The CDR3 runs from the conserved cysteine through the conserved F or W. Each record gives: clone size, CDR3 length, J gene, V gene, CDR3 protein. Only some rows state a clone size, as once, few, many or a class for expanded clones.

>few|16|TRBJ2-1|TRBV5-1
CASSDSTRGYNEGQFF
>many|13|TRBJ2-5|TRBV29-1
CSVEKGVGETQYF
>few|15|TRBJ2-7|TRBV7-2
CASSPYGTSPYEQYF
>few|14|TRBJ2-1|TRBV5-1
CASSEGSAYNEQFF
>few|12|TRBJ1-3|TRBV5-1
CASSLAGTTIYF
>.|14|TRBJ1-2|TRBV28
CASSLPDGTIGYTF
>many|17|TRBJ2-1|TRBV20-1
CSARDPQTSGGLNEQFF
>few|16|TRBJ1-5|TRBV7-2
CASSSGGQGAWQPQHF
>.|13|TRBJ2-7|TRBV7-9
CASSLVGANEQYF
>many|13|TRBJ1-2|TRBV5-1
CASSFAGDGGYTF
>few|16|TRBJ1-1|TRBV18
CASSPRQSDINTEAFF
>few|12|TRBJ2-2|TRBV10-3
CATQKNTGELFF
>.|14|TRBJ1-1|TRBV18
CASSPEGGDNEAFF
>.|16|TRBJ1-4|TRBV7-2
CASSPRWVATNEKLFF
>.|14|TRBJ2-7|TRBV19
CASRPGQRPGEQYF
>few|13|TRBJ2-5|TRBV6-6
CASSLQGSGTQYF
>.|16|TRBJ2-2|TRBV20-1
CSARTSGRANTGELFF
>few|14|TRBJ2-7|TRBV20-1
CSASPRGRNYEQYF
>.|15|TRBJ2-2|TRBV7-2
CASSLGLGLTGELFF
>few|15|TRBJ1-5|TRBV29-1
CSVSNPGQGNQPQHF
>.|14|TRBJ1-2|TRBV11-2
CASSFIQANYGYTF
>.|14|TRBJ2-7|TRBV28
CASSLFGSPYEQYF
>.|14|TRBJ2-7|TRBV7-3
CASSLTGGGNEQYF